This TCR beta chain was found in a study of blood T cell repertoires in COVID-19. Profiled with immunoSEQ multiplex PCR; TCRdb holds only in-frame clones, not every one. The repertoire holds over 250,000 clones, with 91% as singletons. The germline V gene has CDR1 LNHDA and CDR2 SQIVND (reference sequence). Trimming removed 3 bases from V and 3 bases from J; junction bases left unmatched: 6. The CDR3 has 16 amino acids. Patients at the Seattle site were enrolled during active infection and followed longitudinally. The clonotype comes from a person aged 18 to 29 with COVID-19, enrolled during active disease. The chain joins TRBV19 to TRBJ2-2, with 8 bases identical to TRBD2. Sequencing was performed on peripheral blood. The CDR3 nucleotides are TGTGCCAGTAGTATCCCGGGAGGGCCAGACACCGGGGAGCTGTTTTTT. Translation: CASSIPGGPDTGELFF.